The table lists the clone carrying this TCR beta chain with a few counts. This sample was included in a study of blood T cells in healthy people across ages. About the study: About one barcoded TCR beta cDNA was captured per two T cells.

The CDR3 length is 14 residues. Germline CDR1 reads SGHVS; CDR2 reads FNYEAQ. Unmatched junction bases numbered 5, after V lost 6 bases and J lost 0 bases. A J-beta primer mix and a sample-barcoded 5' primer were used in a second PCR of about 6 to 12 cycles. From each sample, at least 2.5 million paired-end reads containing CDR3 were obtained. TCRdb re-derived calls from the 5' RACE reads in MiXCR, one entry per CDR3 protein. The sample yields some 760,000 distinct CDR3 sequences, roughly 25% seen once. The sample was also linked to a second study, of T cells of mothers and their children. That investigation notes: Normalized overlap was always slightly, never significantly, higher in related than unrelated mother-child pairs.

The material sequenced was blood. J is TRBJ2-7 and V is TRBV7-6; 7 bases agree with TRBD2. This sequence was found in a boy aged 5-17 years in good health. The CDR3: CASRRSGASYEQYF. The DNA of the CDR3 is TGTGCCAGCAGACGGAGCGGGGCCTCCTACGAGCAGTACTTC.